These T cell receptor beta chains were read from a single sample in a study of T cell repertoires in cytomegalovirus infection. These receptors have no known antigen. TCRdb re-called the reads through MiXCR, storing one row per CDR3 protein. The sample comprises hundreds of thousands of distinct CDR3 sequences, roughly a third of which are singletons, and around a sixth rests with the top ten. The input for sequencing was cultured PBMCs, taken from culture after CMV antigen stimulation. Receptor source: a human donor in good health (CMV status not recorded). Some clones in this sample may be carry-over from other donors' samples. Both conserved end residues are part of each CDR3. A D gene is named only where the DNA matches it firmly. Not every row has a clone size; where given, it reads once, few, many or a size class.

size: -
V: TRBV10-3
J: TRBJ1-1
D: -
CDR3: CAISGGVDTEAFF
DNA: TGTGCCATCAGTGGAGGCGTTGACACTGAAGCTTTCTTT

size: -
V: TRBV20-1
J: TRBJ2-1
D: -
CDR3: CSAPTRKGRNEQFF
DNA: TGCAGTGCTCCTACACGTAAAGGGAGGAATGAGCAGTTCTTC

size: -
V: TRBV7-9
J: TRBJ2-3
D: -
CDR3: CASTLDGDGGTDTQYF
DNA: TGTGCCAGCACCCTTGACGGGGATGGGGGCACAGATACGCAGTATTTT

size: -
V: TRBV12-3/TRBV12-4
J: TRBJ1-5
D: -
CDR3: CASSSPGYSNQPQHF
DNA: TGTGCCAGCAGTTCCCCAGGCTATAGCAATCAGCCCCAGCATTTT

size: -
V: TRBV4-1
J: TRBJ2-1
D: TRBD1
CDR3: CASSQTFQGAGGNEQFF
DNA: TGCGCCAGCAGCCAAACTTTCCAGGGGGCAGGGGGAAATGAGCAGTTCTTC

size: -
V: TRBV4-3
J: TRBJ1-2
D: -
CDR3: CASSKRGDYGYTF
DNA: TGCGCCAGCAGTAAAAGGGGTGACTATGGCTACACCTTC

size: -
V: TRBV11-2
J: TRBJ2-6
D: TRBD1
CDR3: CASSVKTGANSGANVLTF
DNA: TGTGCCAGCAGCGTAAAGACAGGGGCTAACTCTGGGGCCAACGTCCTGACTTTC

size: many
V: TRBV5-1
J: TRBJ2-3
D: -
CDR3: CASRRGTDTQYF
DNA: TGCGCCAGCAGACGGGGCACAGATACGCAGTATTTT

size: many
V: TRBV7-2
J: TRBJ2-7
D: -
CDR3: CASSLEQVDYEQYF
DNA: TGTGCCAGCAGCTTAGAACAGGTTGACTACGAGCAGTACTTC

size: -
V: TRBV11-2
J: TRBJ2-5
D: TRBD2
CDR3: CASSLRRGGLQTQYF
DNA: TGTGCCAGCAGCTTAAGGCGGGGGGGCCTGCAGACCCAGTACTTC

size: few
V: TRBV4-1
J: TRBJ2-7
D: -
CDR3: CASSQDLRAEQYF
DNA: TGCGCCAGCAGCCAAGATCTTCGGGCGGAGCAGTACTTC

size: -
V: TRBV6-2/TRBV6-3
J: TRBJ2-5
D: -
CDR3: CATQSPGPSSQETQYF
DNA: TGTGCCACCCAATCGCCGGGGCCGAGCTCCCAAGAGACCCAGTACTTC

size: -
V: TRBV2
J: TRBJ1-3
D: -
CDR3: CASSGGRLRTGNTIYF
DNA: TGTGCCAGCAGCGGGGGCCGGCTGAGGACTGGAAACACCATATATTTT

size: -
V: TRBV7-2
J: TRBJ2-1
D: TRBD2
CDR3: CASSLTSGYNEQFF
DNA: TGTGCCAGCAGCTTAACTAGCGGCTACAATGAGCAGTTCTTC

size: -
V: TRBV12-3/TRBV12-4
J: TRBJ2-3
D: -
CDR3: CASSRPAPGTDTQYF
DNA: TGTGCCAGCAGCCGACCCGCTCCGGGCACAGATACGCAGTATTTT

size: many
V: TRBV7-2
J: TRBJ1-4
D: -
CDR3: CASSSGLNLFF
DNA: TGTGCCAGCAGCTCCGGACTGAATCTGTTTTTT

size: -
V: TRBV7-2
J: TRBJ2-7
D: -
CDR3: CASSPSLEQYF
DNA: TGTGCCAGCAGCCCGAGCTTAGAGCAGTACTTC

size: -
V: TRBV2
J: TRBJ2-5
D: -
CDR3: CASRGDPQETQYF
DNA: TGTGCCAGCAGGGGAGACCCTCAAGAGACCCAGTACTTC

size: -
V: TRBV20-1
J: TRBJ2-5
D: TRBD2
CDR3: CSASLSGLARRETQYF
DNA: TGCAGTGCTAGCCTATCGGGACTAGCGAGGAGAGAGACCCAGTACTTC

size: many
V: TRBV7-2
J: TRBJ2-1
D: -
CDR3: CASSFTTGSAVNEQFF
DNA: TGTGCCAGCAGCTTCACTACCGGGAGTGCTGTCAATGAGCAGTTCTTC

size: -
V: TRBV15
J: TRBJ1-6
D: -
CDR3: CATSFGDNSPLHF
DNA: TGTGCCACCAGCTTTGGGGATAATTCACCCCTCCACTTT

size: -
V: TRBV4-1
J: TRBJ2-5
D: -
CDR3: CASSQEGNRAQTQYF
DNA: TGCGCCAGCAGCCAAGAAGGGAACAGGGCTCAGACCCAGTACTTC